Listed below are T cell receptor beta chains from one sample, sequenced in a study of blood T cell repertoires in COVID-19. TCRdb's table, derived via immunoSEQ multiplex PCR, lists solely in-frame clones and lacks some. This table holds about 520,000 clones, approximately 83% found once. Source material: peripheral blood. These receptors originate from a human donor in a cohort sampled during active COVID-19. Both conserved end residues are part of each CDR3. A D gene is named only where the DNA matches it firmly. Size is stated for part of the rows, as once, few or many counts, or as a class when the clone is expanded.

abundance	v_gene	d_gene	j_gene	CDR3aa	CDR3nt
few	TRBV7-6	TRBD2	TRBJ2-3	CASSPRAGGPTDTQYF	TGTGCCAGCAGCCCCCGAGCGGGAGGGCCTACAGATACGCAGTATTTT
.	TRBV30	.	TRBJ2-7	CAYEIKTGSYEQYF	TGTGCCTACGAAATAAAAACAGGCTCCTACGAGCAGTACTTC
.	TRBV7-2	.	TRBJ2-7	CASSPYVSANQYF	TGTGCCAGCAGCCCGTATGTGTCCGCGAACCAGTACTTC
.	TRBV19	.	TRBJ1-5	CASSIRTKNHNQPQHF	TGTGCCAGTAGTATTCGGACAAAGAACCACAATCAGCCCCAGCATTTT
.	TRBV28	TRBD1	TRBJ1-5	CASSLAGTASNQPQHF	TGTGCCAGCAGCCTAGCAGGGACAGCTAGCAATCAGCCCCAGCATTTT
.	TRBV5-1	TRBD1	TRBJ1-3	CASSLRQGTSGNTIYF	TGCGCCAGCAGCCTTCGACAGGGTACTAGTGGAAACACCATATATTTT
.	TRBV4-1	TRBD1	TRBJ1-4	CASSQVQGAYEKLFF	TGCGCCAGCAGCCAAGTCCAGGGGGCTTATGAAAAACTGTTTTTT
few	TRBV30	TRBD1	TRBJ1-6	CAWGGQGFSPLHF	TGTGCCTGGGGGGGACAGGGGTTCTCACCCCTCCACTTT
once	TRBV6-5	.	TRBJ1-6	CASSFQGRNSPLHF	TGTGCCAGCAGTTTTCAGGGTCGTAATTCACCCCTCCACTTT
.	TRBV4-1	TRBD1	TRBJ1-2	CASSPRTGRSHGYTF	TGCGCCAGCAGCCCGAGGACAGGGAGAAGCCATGGCTACACCTTC
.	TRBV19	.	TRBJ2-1	CASSIERYEYNEQFF	TGTGCCAGTAGTATTGAGAGATATGAATACAATGAGCAGTTCTTC
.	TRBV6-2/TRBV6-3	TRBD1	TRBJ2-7	CASSKGQGPEQYF	TGTGCCAGCAGTAAGGGACAGGGGCCCGAGCAGTACTTC
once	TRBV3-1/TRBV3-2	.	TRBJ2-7	CASSSRGSDEQYF	TGTGCCAGCAGCTCACGGGGGTCCGACGAGCAGTACTTC
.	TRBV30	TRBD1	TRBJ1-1	CASSDQGGILAFF	TGTGCCTCGTCAGACCAGGGGGGAATTCTAGCTTTCTTT
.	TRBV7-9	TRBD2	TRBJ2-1	CASSLALAGYNEQFF	TGTGCCAGCAGCTTAGCACTAGCGGGATACAATGAGCAGTTCTTC
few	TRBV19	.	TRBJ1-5	CASSIKEGGNQPQHF	TGTGCCAGTAGTATAAAAGAGGGCGGCAATCAGCCCCAGCATTTT
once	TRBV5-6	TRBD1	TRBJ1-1	CASSRYLGQTNTEAFF	TGTGCCAGCAGCAGATACCTGGGACAGACCAACACTGAAGCTTTCTTT
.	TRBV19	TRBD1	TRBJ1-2	CASSPQGQGASYGYTF	TGTGCCAGTAGTCCTCAAGGACAGGGGGCGAGCTATGGCTACACCTTC
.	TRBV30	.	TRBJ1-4	CACRVTNEKLFF	TGTGCCTGCAGGGTAACTAATGAAAAACTGTTTTTT
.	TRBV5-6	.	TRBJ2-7	CASSLAPSSYEQYF	TGTGCCAGCAGCTTGGCTCCGTCCTCCTACGAGCAGTACTTC
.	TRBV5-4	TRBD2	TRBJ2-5	CASSFGGLARETQYF	TGTGCCAGCAGCTTTGGAGGACTAGCAAGGGAGACCCAGTACTTC
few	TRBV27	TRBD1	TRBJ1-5	CASNPTGSGNQPQHF	TGTGCCAGCAATCCGACAGGGTCGGGGAATCAGCCCCAGCATTTT
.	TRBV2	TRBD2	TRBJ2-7	CASSPPRPGWGGASYEQYF	TGTGCCAGCAGCCCACCGCGCCCGGGGTGGGGGGGAGCCTCCTACGAGCAGTACTTC
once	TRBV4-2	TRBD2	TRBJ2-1	CASSQSGTGFYNEQFF	TGTGCCAGCAGCCAAAGCGGGACGGGGTTCTACAATGAGCAGTTCTTC
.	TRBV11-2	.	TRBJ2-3	CASSKQGVRTDTQYF	TGTGCCAGCAGCAAGCAGGGCGTGCGCACAGATACGCAGTATTTT
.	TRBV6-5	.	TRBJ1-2	CAAIRAGRSNYGYTF	TGTGCCGCCATAAGGGCAGGGAGGTCGAACTATGGCTACACCTTC
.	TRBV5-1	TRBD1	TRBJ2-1	CASSLRQGASYNEQFF	TGCGCCAGCAGCTTGAGGCAGGGGGCCTCCTACAATGAGCAGTTCTTC
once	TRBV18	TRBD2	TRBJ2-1	CASSPTDGGNEQFF	TGTGCCAGCTCACCGACTGACGGGGGGAATGAGCAGTTCTTC
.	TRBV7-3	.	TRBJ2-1	CATRENLNEQFF	TGTGCAACCCGCGAGAATCTCAATGAGCAGTTCTTC
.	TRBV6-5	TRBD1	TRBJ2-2	CASIWTGWTGELFF	TGTGCCAGCATTTGGACAGGGTGGACCGGGGAGCTGTTTTTT
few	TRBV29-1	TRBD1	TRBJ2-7	CSVVIQGGTYEQYF	TGCAGCGTTGTTATACAGGGGGGCACCTACGAGCAGTACTTC
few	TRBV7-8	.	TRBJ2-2	CASSLLAFSATGELFF	TGTGCCAGCAGCTTATTGGCCTTTAGCGCCACCGGGGAGCTGTTTTTT
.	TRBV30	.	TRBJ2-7	CAWSGGSLGEQYF	TGTGCCTGGAGTGGAGGTAGCCTCGGCGAGCAGTACTTC
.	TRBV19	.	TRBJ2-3	CASSQSRSTDTQYF	TGTGCCAGTAGCCAATCTCGGAGCACAGATACGCAGTATTTT
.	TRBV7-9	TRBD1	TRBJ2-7	CASSRVGQGFSYEQYF	TGTGCCAGCAGCCGAGTGGGACAGGGGTTTTCCTACGAGCAGTACTTC
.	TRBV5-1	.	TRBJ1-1	CASSSGGQNTEAFF	TGCGCCAGCAGCTCAGGAGGGCAGAACACTGAAGCTTTCTTT
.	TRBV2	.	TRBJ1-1	CASSSPDRGRNTEAFF	TGTGCCAGCAGTTCCCCAGACAGAGGAAGGAACACTGAAGCTTTCTTT
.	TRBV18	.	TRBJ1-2	CASSPTGNTNYGYTF	TGTGCCAGCTCGCCTACAGGGAACACAAACTATGGCTACACCTTC
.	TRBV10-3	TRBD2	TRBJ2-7	CAIRGLAEYEQYF	TGTGCCATCAGGGGACTAGCGGAGTACGAGCAGTACTTC
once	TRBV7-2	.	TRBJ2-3	CASSLMADSSTDTQYF	TGTGCCAGCAGCTTAATGGCAGATTCGAGCACAGATACGCAGTATTTT
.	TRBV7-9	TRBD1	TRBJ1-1	CASSPTLGQGGTEAFF	TGTGCCAGCAGCCCCACCTTGGGACAGGGTGGGACTGAAGCTTTCTTT
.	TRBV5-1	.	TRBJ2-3	CASSLILTDTQYF	TGCGCCAGCAGCCTAATACTCACAGATACGCAGTATTTT
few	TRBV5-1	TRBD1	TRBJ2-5	CASSLGTGQETQYF	TGCGCCAGCAGCCTGGGGACAGGGCAAGAGACCCAGTACTTC
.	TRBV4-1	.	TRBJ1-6	CASSQDQPGNNSPLHF	TGCGCCAGCAGCCAAGATCAGCCGGGGAATAATTCACCCCTCCACTTT